One and the same sample provided the 20 T cell receptor beta chains below, sequenced in a study of CD8 T cells in Susac syndrome. RNA amounts of 0.5 to 1 ug underwent reverse transcription with random hexamers. TCRdb fed the immunoSEQ multiplex PCR reads into MiXCR, producing one record per CDR3 protein. The sample yields around 95,000 distinct CDR3 sequences, 95% seen once. Sample: CD8+ T cells from PBMCs. Source of these receptors: a human donor with Susac syndrome.

This chain links TRBV15 with TRBJ1-4; D call uncertain. V was shortened by 6 bases and J by 1 base, with 3 bases between the two germline ends. The germline V gene has CDR1 LNHNV and CDR2 YYDKDF (reference sequence). The CDR3 contains 12 residues. CDR3 sequence reads: CATRGTNEKLFF. CDR3 sequence (DNA): TGTGCCACCAGGGGAACTAATGAAAAACTGTTTTTT. The variable domain in full, with the rest retrieved from reference TRBV15 and TRBJ1-4, is DAMVIQNPRYQVTQFGKPVTLSCSQTLNHNVMYWYQQKSSQAPKLLFHYYDKDFNNEADTPDNFQSRRPNTSFCFLDIRSPGLGDTAMYLCATRGTNEKLFFGSGTQLSVL.

This rearrangement joins TRBV28 to TRBJ2-7, with unresolved D. V dropped 7 bases and J dropped 0 bases, with 10 bases sitting between them. This CDR3 comprises 13 residues. The germline V gene has CDR1 MDHEN and CDR2 SYDVKM. The CDR3 sequence: CASKEPISYEQYF. The CDR3 coding sequence is TGTGCCAGCAAGGAGCCGATCTCCTACGAGCAGTACTTC.

The chain combines TRBV20-1 with TRBJ1-2; D gene uncertain. CDR1 and CDR2 (germline): DFQATT, SNEGSKA (reference sequence). This CDR3 spans 11 amino acids. V lost 6 bases, J lost 8 bases, and 13 bases lay in between. CDR3 nucleotide sequence: TGCAGTGCGACGGACTTTGAGGGCTACACCTTC. Translated: CSATDFEGYTF.

Here the CDR3 DNA reads TGTGCCATCAGCCGGACTAGCGCCTACAATGAGCAGTTCTTC. Its protein product is CAISRTSAYNEQFF. J is TRBJ2-1 and V is TRBV10-3, with 9 bases lining up with TRBD2. CDR3 length equals 14 residues. CDR1 is ENHRY and CDR2 is SYGVKD in the germline V gene. The V and J ends lost 6 bases and 2 bases, in that order; junction bases with no gene match: 2.

The V gene is TRBV19, the J gene TRBJ1-2, with 7 bases fitting TRBD1. The CDR3 consists of 14 residues. Trimming at V came to 6 bases and at J to 5 bases, leaving 9 bases not matched to a gene. The germline V gene has CDR1 LNHDA and CDR2 SQIVND (reference sequence). CDR3 loop: CASSPQGDTYGYTF. The CDR3, as DNA: TGTGCCAGTAGCCCCCAGGGGGACACTTATGGCTACACCTTC.

This clonotype has a single count. The chain uses TRBV27 and TRBJ2-7; 13 bases are shared with TRBD2. The length of the CDR3 is 14 residues. J was trimmed by 6 bases and V by 6 bases; bases with no gene match: 5. Germline CDR1 and CDR2: MNHEY and SMNVEV (reference sequence). CDR3 sequence (DNA): TGTGCCAGCAGACCCTGGACTAGCGGGAGCGAGCAGTACTTC. This gives the protein CASRPWTSGSEQYF.

V gene TRBV7-2 combines with J gene TRBJ2-4; D not resolved. The germline V gene has CDR1 SGHTA and CDR2 FQGNSA. Trimming cost V 5 bases and J 0 bases, with 11 bases left between them. The CDR3 has 15 residues. The CDR3 DNA sequence: TGTGCCAGCAGCAGAGAACAGTTAGCCAAAAACATTCAGTACTTC. This translates into CASSREQLAKNIQYF.

The CDR3 nucleotides read TGTGCCAGTAGTCCCGGGACTGGGGGTGGGCAGTTCTTC. Its protein is CASSPGTGGGQFF. This chain links TRBV19 with TRBJ2-1; possibly TRBD2 for D (6 bases). This CDR3 has 13 amino acids. V was clipped by 5 bases and J by 12 bases, with 17 bases between them. Germline V CDR1 and CDR2: LNHDA, SQIVND (reference sequence).

The chain has TRBV25-1 and TRBJ2-7; D ambiguous. The CDR3 spans 12 residues. Germline-derived CDR1 and CDR2 are MGHDK and SYGVNS. V was shortened by 6 bases and J by 5 bases, with 11 bases between the two germline ends. CDR3 sequence reads: CASSPTPNEQYF. Written as DNA, the CDR3 is TGTGCCAGCAGCCCCACTCCGAACGAGCAGTACTTC.

This chain uses TRBV5-1 with TRBJ2-2, with D tentatively TRBD1 or TRBD2 (5 bases each). The V and J ends lost 6 bases and 6 bases respectively, with 15 bases between them. In germline, CDR1 is SGHRS, CDR2 YFSETQ. This CDR3 has 14 amino acids. DNA for the CDR3: TGCGCCAGCACGGTAGAGGGGCGCGCCGGGGAGCTGTTTTTT. Translating gives CASTVEGRAGELFF.

The rearrangement uses TRBV15 and TRBJ1-5; no clear D. The CDR3 is 13 amino acids. V was shortened by 3 bases and J by 7 bases, with 10 bases between the two germline ends. The germline V gene has CDR1 LNHNV and CDR2 YYDKDF (reference sequence). CDR3 sequence reads: CATSSPTRQPQHF. In nucleotides, the CDR3 is TGTGCCACCAGCAGCCCCACGAGACAGCCCCAGCATTTT.

The chain recombines TRBV9 with TRBJ1-6; D is possibly TRBD1 (6 bases). The CDR3 contains 13 residues. With 7 bases removed from V and 9 bases from J, the gap between germline ends came to 14 bases. Germline-derived CDR1 and CDR2 are SGDLS and YYNGEE. DNA for the CDR3: TGTGCCAGCTCGAAGGGGGACGGTTCACCCCTCCACTTT. It codes for CASSKGDGSPLHF. The complete variable domain, with remaining parts taken from reference TRBV9 and TRBJ1-6, reads DSGVTQTPKHLITATGQRVTLRCSPRSGDLSVYWYQQSLDQGLQFLIQYYNGEERAKGNILERFSAQQFPDLHSELNLSSLELGDSALYFCASSKGDGSPLHFGNGTRLTVT.

The genes are TRBV29-1 and TRBJ2-2, with 8 bases fitting TRBD1. The CDR3 is made up of 15 amino acids. With V trimmed by 1 base and J by 1 base, 2 bases remained unmatched. CDR1 and CDR2 (germline): SQVTM, ANQGSEA. The chain's CDR3 is CSVEGGTGNTGELFF. The CDR3 nucleotides are TGCAGCGTTGAAGGGGGGACAGGGAACACCGGGGAGCTGTTTTTT.

This clonotype was counted once. This chain connects TRBV6-1 to TRBJ2-7; 7 nucleotides agree with TRBD2. Germline assignment: CDR1 MNHNS and CDR2 SASEGT. CDR3 length: 15 residues. Unmatched junction bases numbered 6, after V lost 1 base and J lost 3 bases. The CDR3 protein is CASSEVGGSFYEQYF. CDR3 bases: TGTGCCAGCAGTGAAGTTGGCGGGAGCTTCTACGAGCAGTACTTC.

This chain connects TRBV10-2 to TRBJ2-7; no clear D. Trimming pared 0 bases from V and 5 bases from J, leaving 17 bases between. Germline assignment: CDR1 WSHSY and CDR2 SAAADI. This CDR3 is 16 amino acids long. The CDR3 DNA is TGCGCCAGCAGTGAGTCGATAGCAACCTTGGCCGACGAGCAGTACTTC. Amino acid sequence: CASSESIATLADEQYF.

This chain joins TRBV20-1 and TRBJ2-2; 7 nucleotides agree with TRBD2. Germline trimming cut 0 bases from V and 1 base from J; bases unmatched to any gene: 2. Germline CDR1 DFQATT, CDR2 SNEGSKA (reference sequence). This CDR3 has 15 residues. Here the CDR3 reads CSARDKRGNTGELFF. DNA of the CDR3: TGCAGTGCTAGAGATAAGCGGGGGAACACCGGGGAGCTGTTTTTT.

The genes are TRBV9 and TRBJ2-3; D not resolved. V lost 0 bases to trimming and J lost 0 bases, with 2 bases between them. This CDR3 spans 13 amino acids. Germline V gene data show CDR1 as SGDLS and CDR2 as YYNGEE. CDR3 sequence reads: CASSVDSTDTQYF. In nucleotides, the CDR3 is TGTGCCAGCAGCGTAGACAGCACAGATACGCAGTATTTT.

The gene calls are TRBV5-6 and TRBJ2-3; TRBD1 aligns across 7 bases. After removal of 3 bases from V and 3 bases from J, the junction contained 7 bases not matched to a gene. The germline V gene has CDR1 SGHDT and CDR2 YYEEEE. The CDR3 is made up of 15 amino acids. CDR3 DNA sequence: TGTGCCAGCAGCTCGACAGGGAGTGGAACAGATACGCAGTATTTT. This sequence encodes CASSSTGSGTDTQYF. Complete variable domain (other parts from reference TRBV5-6 and TRBJ2-3): DAGVTQSPTHLIKTRGQQVTLRCSPKSGHDTVSWYQQALGQGPQFIFQYYEEEERQRGNFPDRFSGHQFPNYSSELNVNALLLGDSALYLCASSSTGSGTDTQYFGPGTRLTVL.

This clonotype is a singleton in its sample. The rearrangement joins TRBV29-1 to TRBJ1-5, with a possible D match to TRBD1 (5 bases). The germline V and J ends were trimmed by 0 bases and 0 bases, with 6 bases remaining between them. This CDR3 has 14 amino acids. The V gene's germline CDR1 is SQVTM and CDR2 ANQGSEA. The CDR3 DNA reads as TGCAGCGTTGAAGAGGGGGATAGCAATCAGCCCCAGCATTTT. This gives the protein CSVEEGDSNQPQHF.

The chain joins TRBV7-9 to TRBJ1-1, with unresolved D. The ends were cut back, 7 bases at V and 1 base at J, with 10 bases in the middle. The CDR3 has 13 amino acids. The germline gives CDR1 SEHNR, CDR2 FQNEAQ (reference sequence). The DNA of the CDR3 is TGTGCCAGCAACGAAGAGCGGAACACTGAAGCTTTCTTT. It codes for CASNEERNTEAFF.